This TCR beta chain was identified in a study of T cell responses to AZD1222 COVID-19 vaccine. Whole-study results and caveats: Clonal diversity was possibly underestimated, and white British individuals and females predominated among donors. Just 5 to 7 AZD1222 recipients tested seropositive at baseline.

V dropped 3 bases and J dropped 2; count of bases not matched to a gene: 3. There are 15 residues in the CDR3. Germline values: CDR1 LNHDA, CDR2 SQIVND (reference sequence). The table came from immunoSEQ multiplex PCR; TCRdb's copy has only in-frame clones and leaves some out. The sample includes over 65,000 clones, 85% to 90% seen only once; the top ten take around 7.7%. As for this clone: What it binds is not known. The same CDR3 can be traced to other DNA sequences in this sample.

This sequence joins TRBV19 and TRBJ2-1, with 8 bases identical to TRBD2. This clonotype was obtained from an adult in good health. The material was peripheral blood, obtained on day 0 of AZD1222 vaccination. DNA of the CDR3: TGTGCCAGTAGTATCTCGGGGGGGGCCTACAATGAGCAGTTCTTC. Its protein product is CASSISGGAYNEQFF.